This T cell receptor beta chain was sequenced during a study of blood T cell repertoires in COVID-19 (TCRdb year 2020). About the full investigation: Collaborator samples came from the United States, Italy and Spain and covered acute and convalescent phases of COVID-19. The prospective study material was composed of cDNA or gDNA derived from T cells, B-cell-depleted T cells, or PBMCs. Subjects who had been exposed to COVID-19, were actively infected with it, or had recovered from it provided the deeply sampled blood TCRbeta repertoires that made up the dataset. The repertoires were released in a freely available public database intended as a resource for research on the immune response to SARS-CoV-2. The samples were drawn from two sources: the first 160 participants of the ongoing ImmuneRACE study, and fewer than 1,500 subjects contributed by 6 global collaborators. A de-identified subject ID, COVID-19 status, age in years and sex were almost always included in the sample metadata. Where available, HLA class I and class II types were obtained from metadata supplied by the sample provider rather than from assay-based typing. What the work shows at the level of the full study, not this receptor alone: The amount of clinical and demographic metadata varied by source and participant and was provided uncurated.

V is shortened by 0 bases, J by 5 bases, and the region joining them spans 2 bases. For CDR1 and CDR2, the germline V gene lists MGHRA and YSYEKL. Its CDR3 holds 12 amino acids, cysteine through phenylalanine. Only the CDR3 region is kept as DNA, spanning 36 bases read in frame from base 1. Whole blood was collected in K2EDTA tubes by collaborating institutions according to the institutions' own protocols. For TCRbeta analysis, collaborators shipped samples in one of three forms: frozen whole blood, isolated PBMCs, or DNA extracted from either of those sample types. On this clone itself: What this receptor recognizes is not known. No clone much larger than this one lies a single base away; base qualities are absent.

TCRbeta CDR3 regions were amplified from genomic DNA using the immunoSEQ Assay, a bias-controlled multiplex PCR. Processing in the source paper ran as follows. Nucleated cell counts per sample were estimated from amplification of reference gene primers within the assay. Sequence reads were collapsed and filtered to measure the absolute abundance of every unique TCRbeta CDR3 rearrangement. Productive Simpson clonality was computed per sample as the square root of Simpson's diversity index over productive rearrangements. TCRdb's version of the immuneACCESS table is confined to in-frame rearrangements and falls short of the full clone set. An unresolved V gene accounts for under half of the shortfall where checked; the remainder is of unknown origin. That table is the source of V, J and clone size, and D and trimming were worked out from the DNA. Counted in this sample were fewer than 150,000 clones; 60% to 85% of them appeared once. Roughly 6.2% of the sample rests with the top ten.

Recombination connected TRBV4-1 to TRBJ2-1; the D gene is not confidently resolved. This TCR was recovered from a man in his sixties or seventies with acute or convalescent COVID-19. The sequencing input was peripheral blood. The DNA sequence follows: TGCGCCAGCAGCCAAGATAACAATGAGCAGTTCTTC. Its translation is CASSQDNNEQFF.